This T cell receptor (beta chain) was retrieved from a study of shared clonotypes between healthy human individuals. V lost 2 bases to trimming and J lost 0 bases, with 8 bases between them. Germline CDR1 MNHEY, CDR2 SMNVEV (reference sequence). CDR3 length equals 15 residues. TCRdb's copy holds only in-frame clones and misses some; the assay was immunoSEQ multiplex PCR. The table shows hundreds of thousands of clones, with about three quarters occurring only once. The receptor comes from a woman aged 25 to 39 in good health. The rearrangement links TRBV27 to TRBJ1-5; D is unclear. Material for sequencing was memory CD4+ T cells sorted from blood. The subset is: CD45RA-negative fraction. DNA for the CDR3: TGTGCCAGCAGTTTACGGGCGACTAGCAATCAGCCCCAGCATTTT. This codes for CASSLRATSNQPQHF.